Sequencing of this TCR beta chain was carried out in a study of T-cell memory formation after mild COVID-19. Germline V gives CDR1 LNHDA, CDR2 SQIVND (reference sequence). CDR3 length: 14 amino acids. V was shortened by 3 bases and J by 6 bases, with 11 bases between the two germline ends. TCRdb used MiXCR to reprocess the 5' RACE reads, holding one entry per CDR3 protein. The data contain 250,000 to 300,000 distinct CDR3 sequences, about 20% of them singletons. This clonotype was seen a handful of times. No antigen is known for it. Findings and limits, study-wide: Some clones that responded were present in memory (sampled pre-infection), which suggests cross-reactive memory joined. There was a balanced CD4/CD8 profile in clones contracting day 15 to 85, and later expanders leaned CD4+.

This chain uses TRBV19 with TRBJ2-2; possible D gene TRBD2, 5 bases. The source is a man aged 18-30 years who had mild COVID-19 (a few samples of this study predate the infection). Cell type and time point are not known. The sequenced material came from PBMCs or a T cell subset sorted from them (not recorded which). This chain's CDR3 is CASSMFGVAGELFF. As DNA, the CDR3 is TGTGCCAGTAGTATGTTCGGGGTGGCCGGGGAGCTGTTTTTT.